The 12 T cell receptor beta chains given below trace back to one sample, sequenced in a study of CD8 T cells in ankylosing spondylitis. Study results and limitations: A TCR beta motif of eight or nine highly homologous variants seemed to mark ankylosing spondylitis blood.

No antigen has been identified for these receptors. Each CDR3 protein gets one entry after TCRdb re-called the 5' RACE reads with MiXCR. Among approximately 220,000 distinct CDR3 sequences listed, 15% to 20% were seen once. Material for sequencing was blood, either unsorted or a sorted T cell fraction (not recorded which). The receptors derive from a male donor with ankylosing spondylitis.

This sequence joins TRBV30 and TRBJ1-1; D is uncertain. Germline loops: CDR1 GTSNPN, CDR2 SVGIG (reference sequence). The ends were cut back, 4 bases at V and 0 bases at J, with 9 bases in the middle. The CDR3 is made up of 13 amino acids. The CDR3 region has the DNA TGTGCCTGGACGTCCGAAATGAACACTGAAGCTTTCTTT. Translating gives CAWTSEMNTEAFF.

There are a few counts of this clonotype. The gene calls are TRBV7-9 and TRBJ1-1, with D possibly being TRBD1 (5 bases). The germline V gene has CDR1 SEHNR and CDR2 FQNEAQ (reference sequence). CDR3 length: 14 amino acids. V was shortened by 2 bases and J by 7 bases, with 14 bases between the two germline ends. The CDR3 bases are TGTGCCAGCAGCTTAACAGGTACCTACGGTGAAGCTTTCTTT. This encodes CASSLTGTYGEAFF.

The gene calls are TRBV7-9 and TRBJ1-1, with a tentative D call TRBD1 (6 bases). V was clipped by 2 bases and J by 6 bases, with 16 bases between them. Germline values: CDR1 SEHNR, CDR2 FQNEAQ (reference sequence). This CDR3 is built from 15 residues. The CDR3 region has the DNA TGTGCCAGCAGCTTACCGGGACAAGTCGTCGCTGAAGCTTTCTTT. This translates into CASSLPGQVVAEAFF.

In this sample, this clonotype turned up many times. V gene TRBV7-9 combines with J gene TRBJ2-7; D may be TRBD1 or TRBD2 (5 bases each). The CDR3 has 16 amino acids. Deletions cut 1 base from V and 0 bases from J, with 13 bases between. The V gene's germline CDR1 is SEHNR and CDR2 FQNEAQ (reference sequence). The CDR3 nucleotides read TGTGCCAGCAGCTTAGAGACCGGGACGAGCTCCTACGAGCAGTACTTC. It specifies CASSLETGTSSYEQYF. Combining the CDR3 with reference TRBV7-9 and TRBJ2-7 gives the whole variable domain DTGVSQNPRHKITKRGQNVTFRCDPISEHNRLYWYRQTLGQGPEFLTYFQNEAQLEKSRLLSDRFSAERPKGSFSTLEIQRTEQGDSAMYLCASSLETGTSSYEQYFGPGTRLTVT.

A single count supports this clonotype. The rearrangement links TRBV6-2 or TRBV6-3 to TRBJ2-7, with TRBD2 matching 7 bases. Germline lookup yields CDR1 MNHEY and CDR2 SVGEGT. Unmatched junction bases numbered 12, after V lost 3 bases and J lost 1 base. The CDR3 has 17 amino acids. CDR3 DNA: TGTGCCAGCAGTTATTCAGGACTAGTACTTTCGTCCTACGAGCAGTACTTC. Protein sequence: CASSYSGLVLSSYEQYF.

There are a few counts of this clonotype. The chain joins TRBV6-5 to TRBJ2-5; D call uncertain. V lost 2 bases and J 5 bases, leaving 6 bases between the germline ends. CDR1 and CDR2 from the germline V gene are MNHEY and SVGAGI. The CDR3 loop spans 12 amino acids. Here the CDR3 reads CASSYGVETQYF. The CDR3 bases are TGTGCCAGCAGTTACGGAGTGGAGACCCAGTACTTC.

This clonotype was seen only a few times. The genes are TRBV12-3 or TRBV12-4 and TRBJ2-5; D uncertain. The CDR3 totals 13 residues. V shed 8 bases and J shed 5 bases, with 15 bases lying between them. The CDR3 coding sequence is TGTGCCAGCGGCCCGGTCCTGGGGGAGACCCAGTACTTC. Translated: CASGPVLGETQYF.

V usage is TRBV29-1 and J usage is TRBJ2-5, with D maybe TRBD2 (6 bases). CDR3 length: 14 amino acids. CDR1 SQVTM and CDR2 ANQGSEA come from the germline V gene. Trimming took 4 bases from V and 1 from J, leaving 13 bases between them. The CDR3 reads CSVGEDWGQETQYF. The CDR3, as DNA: TGCAGCGTTGGGGAGGACTGGGGCCAAGAGACCCAGTACTTC.

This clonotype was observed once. CDR3 sequence (DNA): TGTGCCAGCAGCCCCGCGGGAGGGTTCTCCTACAATGAGCAGTTCTTC. Encoded protein: CASSPAGGFSYNEQFF. This chain joins TRBV7-9 and TRBJ2-1; 9 bases align to TRBD2. Losses at the gene ends were 5 bases for V and 0 bases for J; bases not matched to a gene: 5. This CDR3 has 16 residues. Germline V gene sequence: CDR1 SEHNR, CDR2 FQNEAQ (reference sequence). Based on the CDR3 plus reference TRBV7-9 and TRBJ2-1, the full variable domain is DTGVSQNPRHKITKRGQNVTFRCDPISEHNRLYWYRQTLGQGPEFLTYFQNEAQLEKSRLLSDRFSAERPKGSFSTLEIQRTEQGDSAMYLCASSPAGGFSYNEQFFGPGTRLTVL.

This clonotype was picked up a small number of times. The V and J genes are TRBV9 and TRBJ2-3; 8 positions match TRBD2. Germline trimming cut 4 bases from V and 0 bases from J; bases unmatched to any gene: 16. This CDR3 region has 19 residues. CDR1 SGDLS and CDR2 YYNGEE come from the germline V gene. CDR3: CASSPLDGDSGGSTDTQYF. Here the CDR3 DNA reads TGTGCCAGCAGCCCCCTCGATGGGGACTCGGGGGGGAGCACAGATACGCAGTATTTT.

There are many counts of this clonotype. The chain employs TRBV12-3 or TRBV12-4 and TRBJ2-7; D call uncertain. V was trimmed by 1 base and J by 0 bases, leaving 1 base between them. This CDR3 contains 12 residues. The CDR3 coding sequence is TGTGCCAGCAGTTTAGTCTCCTACGAGCAGTACTTC. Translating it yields CASSLVSYEQYF.

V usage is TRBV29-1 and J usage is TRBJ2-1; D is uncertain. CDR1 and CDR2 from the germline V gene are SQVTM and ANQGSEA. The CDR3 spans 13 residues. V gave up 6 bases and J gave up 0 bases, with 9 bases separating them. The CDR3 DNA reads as TGCAGCGTAGAAAGAGACTCCTACAATGAGCAGTTCTTC. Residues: CSVERDSYNEQFF.